This T cell receptor beta chain originates from a study of post-analysis software for immune sequencing data. Notes on the study in general: When patients were compared with controls, a handful of TRBV segments were more frequent, TRBV5-6, TRBV5-1 and TRBV20-1 among them.

This clonotype was counted only a few times. Its antigen is unknown. The TCR beta cDNA libraries contained unique molecular identifiers. MiXCR, applied by TCRdb to the PCR reads, yields one record per CDR3 protein. This table has some 690,000 distinct CDR3 sequences, roughly three fifths appearing once. J gave up 0 bases and V 6 bases, and 6 bases lay outside the gene matches. This CDR3 spans 16 amino acids. The rearrangement uses TRBV12-3 or TRBV12-4 and TRBJ2-3, with 10 nucleotides matching TRBD2. The sequencing input was blood. This receptor was obtained from a girl aged 2 to 10 with multiple sclerosis. The CDR3 DNA reads TGTGCCAGCAGCCGATGGACTAGCGGTAGCACAGATACGCAGTATTTT. This sequence encodes CASSRWTSGSTDTQYF.